The 29 T cell receptor beta chains presented below share a single source sample, sequenced in a study of blood T cell repertoires in COVID-19. TCRdb's table, derived via immunoSEQ multiplex PCR, lists solely in-frame clones and lacks some. The sample gives under 150,000 clones, roughly 90% of which show up once; roughly 7.6% is in the top ten. The sample consisted of peripheral blood. These receptors came from a man aged 45-60 years with acute or convalescent COVID-19.

In DNA form, the CDR3 reads TGTGCCAGCAGCTTAGATCGTATCCTAGCGGGAGGCCCCATCTCCTACGAGCAGTACTTC. Translating it yields CASSLDRILAGGPISYEQYF. The chain combines TRBV11-2 with TRBJ2-7, with TRBD2 matching over 11 bases. The length of the CDR3 is 20 residues. The germline gives CDR1 SGHAT, CDR2 FQNNGV. J lost 0 bases, V lost 0 bases, and 13 bases had no gene match.

V and J are TRBV7-9 and TRBJ1-6, with 7 bases that match TRBD1. Germline-derived CDR1 and CDR2 are SEHNR and FQNEAQ (reference sequence). The CDR3 is 14 residues long. With 5 bases clipped from V and 9 bases from J, the junction kept 7 bases outside the gene matches. The chain's CDR3 is CASSTGTDGSPLHF. CDR3 bases: TGTGCCAGCAGCACCGGGACAGACGGTTCACCCCTCCACTTT.

V usage is TRBV4-1 and J usage is TRBJ2-3; 10 bases match TRBD2. This CDR3 contains 17 residues. The V and J ends lost 4 bases and 0 bases, in that order; junction bases with no gene match: 7. Germline loops: CDR1 MGHRA, CDR2 YSYEKL. CDR3 loop: CASSRAPTSGSTDTQYF. CDR3 bases: TGCGCCAGCAGCCGAGCCCCGACTAGCGGGAGCACAGATACGCAGTATTTT.

This chain links TRBV5-6 with TRBJ1-6; TRBD1 matches at 7 bases. This CDR3 is 12 amino acids long. V dropped 5 bases and J dropped 13; count of bases not matched to a gene: 6. Looked up from germline, CDR1 is SGHDT and CDR2 is YYEEEE. The CDR3 is CASRRQGGPLHF. The CDR3 DNA is TGTGCCAGCAGAAGACAGGGCGGTCCCCTCCACTTT.

The gene calls are TRBV6-4 and TRBJ2-1, with a possible D match to TRBD2 (6 bases). Between the trimmed V and J ends, which lost 8 bases and 9 bases, there was a span of 20 bases. CDR1 and CDR2 (germline): MRHNA, SNTAGT. CDR3 length: 14 amino acids. CDR3 bases: TGTGCCAGCCGGTGGGCCGGGGGTCGTGGTGAGCAGTTCTTC. Translation: CASRWAGGRGEQFF.

J is TRBJ1-1 and V is TRBV24-1; 9 bases line up with TRBD1. The germline V gene has CDR1 KGHDR and CDR2 SFDVKD. V was clipped by 4 bases and J by 0 bases; unmatched bases: 2. The CDR3 runs to 15 residues. CDR3 nucleotide sequence: TGTGCCACCAGTGAGGGACAGGGTTTGAACACTGAAGCTTTCTTT. It codes for CATSEGQGLNTEAFF.

The CDR3: CASSFRGTATDTQYF. The CDR3 coding sequence is TGTGCCAGCAGCTTTCGAGGGACAGCCACAGATACGCAGTATTTT. The chain is built from TRBV5-8 and TRBJ2-3; TRBD1 matches 7 bases. Trimming removed 2 bases from V and 2 bases from J; junction bases left unmatched: 5. Germline V lookup: CDR1 SGHTS, CDR2 YDEGEE. The CDR3 totals 15 residues. The complete variable domain, with remaining parts taken from reference TRBV5-8 and TRBJ2-3, reads EAGVTQSPTHLIKTRGQQATLRCSPISGHTSVYWYQQALGLGLQFLLWYDEGEERNRGNFPPRFSGRQFPNYSSELNVNALELEDSALYLCASSFRGTATDTQYFGPGTRLTVL.

The gene calls are TRBV9 and TRBJ1-1; a possible D gene is TRBD1 (5 bases). Germline V gives CDR1 SGDLS, CDR2 YYNGEE. The CDR3 is made up of 15 amino acids. Trimming removed 0 bases from V and 1 base from J, with 10 bases in between. As DNA, the CDR3 is TGTGCCAGCAGCGTAGGCAGGGCTGGGAACACTGAAGCTTTCTTT. It yields the protein CASSVGRAGNTEAFF.

The table lists this clone with a count of one. The CDR3 region has the DNA TGTGCCAGCAGCTCGAGGACTAGCGGCTCCTACGAGCAGTACTTC. It yields the protein CASSSRTSGSYEQYF. V is TRBV9 and J is TRBJ2-7, with 10 positions matching TRBD2. CDR1 SGDLS and CDR2 YYNGEE come from the germline V gene. V shed 4 bases and J 0 bases; nucleotides not matched to a gene: 4. The CDR3 loop spans 15 amino acids.

CDR3 residues: CASSLELASDEQYF. For the CDR3, the DNA is TGCGCCAGCAGCTTGGAACTAGCATCGGACGAGCAGTACTTC. The chain combines TRBV5-1 with TRBJ2-7; D is perhaps TRBD2 (6 bases). Trimming cost V 0 bases and J 5 bases, with 12 bases left between them. Per germline, CDR1 SGHRS and CDR2 YFSETQ. This CDR3 is 14 amino acids long.

This clone was detected once. The limits of the CDR3 on the DNA are not certain, so only TCRdb's listed CDR3 is given. The chain joins TRBV4-2 to TRBJ1-5; the D call in the table, TRBD1, was not verified against the DNA. The CDR3 is 15 residues long, ends included. CDR1 is LGHNA, CDR2 YNFKEQ, per germline. The CDR3: CASSQSVAGGIGTHF.

The genes are TRBV6-1 and TRBJ1-1; TRBD1 matches at 9 bases. This CDR3 is 15 amino acids long. Germline CDR1 MNHNS, CDR2 SASEGT. The V gene end was trimmed by 0 bases and the J gene end by 11 bases; junction bases not matched to a gene: 10. DNA of the CDR3: TGTGCCAGCAGTGAAGCGGGGACAGGGATGAAGGCGGCTTTCTTT. It is translated as CASSEAGTGMKAAFF.

The V gene is TRBV5-1, the J gene TRBJ1-6; 7 nucleotides line up with TRBD1. J was trimmed by 10 bases and V by 4 bases; bases with no gene match: 14. The CDR3 length is 16 residues. CDR1 and CDR2 (germline): SGHRS, YFSETQ. CDR3 DNA sequence: TGCGCCAGCAGCCCGGAACGACAGGGAAGGGACTCACCCCTCCACTTT. As protein: CASSPERQGRDSPLHF.

The V and J genes are TRBV24-1 and TRBJ2-1, with TRBD2 matching over 8 bases. CDR1 is KGHDR, CDR2 SFDVKD, per germline. The CDR3 has 15 amino acids. J was trimmed by 7 bases and V by 4 bases; bases with no gene match: 8. The CDR3: CATSDVGGGANEQFF. CDR3 bases: TGTGCCACCAGTGACGTCGGGGGGGGCGCAAATGAGCAGTTCTTC.

The chain joins TRBV11-2 to TRBJ2-5; 8 bases align to TRBD2. This CDR3 region has 16 residues. CDR1 is SGHAT, CDR2 FQNNGV, per germline. After removal of 10 bases from V and 4 bases from J, the junction contained 17 bases not matched to a gene. CDR3 in amino acids: CATATQVGAGGETQYF. CDR3 bases: TGTGCCACCGCCACCCAGGTCGGGGCGGGAGGAGAGACCCAGTACTTC.

The chain is built from TRBV27 and TRBJ1-6; 8 nucleotides agree with TRBD1. Germline trimming cut 3 bases from V and 5 bases from J; bases unmatched to any gene: 6. The germline V gene has CDR1 MNHEY and CDR2 SMNVEV (reference sequence). The CDR3 is 16 residues long. The CDR3 nucleotides are TGTGCCAGCAGTTTCCGGGACAGGAGACATAATTCACCCCTCCACTTT. Encoded protein: CASSFRDRRHNSPLHF.

The chain joins TRBV5-8 to TRBJ2-5; no reliable D call. V was trimmed by 2 bases and J by 5 bases, leaving 16 bases between them. Germline values: CDR1 SGHTS, CDR2 YDEGEE. The CDR3 sequence is 15 residues long. The CDR3 sequence is CASSLPATSGETQYF. The CDR3 DNA sequence: TGTGCCAGCAGCTTACCCGCCACTTCCGGGGAGACCCAGTACTTC.

This clone was recorded only once. This chain uses TRBV5-1 with TRBJ1-2; 9 bases match TRBD1. The J segment lost 4 bases and the V segment lost 2 bases, leaving 6 bases of the junction unmatched. The CDR3 contains 15 residues. Germline V gene sequence: CDR1 SGHRS, CDR2 YFSETQ. CDR3 in amino acids: CASSLRTGVSYGYTF. The CDR3 nucleotides read TGCGCCAGCAGCTTAAGGACAGGGGTTAGCTATGGCTACACCTTC.

This sequence joins TRBV7-8 and TRBJ2-6; D possibly corresponds to TRBD2 (6 bases). The CDR3 is made up of 18 amino acids. The V end lost 3 bases, the J end lost 4 bases, and 19 bases lay between the germline ends. Germline V gene data show CDR1 as SGHVS and CDR2 as FQNEAQ. This CDR3 is CASSFRASGVMGANVLTF. CDR3 coding DNA: TGTGCCAGCAGCTTCAGGGCTTCGGGGGTGATGGGGGCCAACGTCCTGACTTTC.

The rearrangement joins TRBV10-3 to TRBJ2-7; 7 nucleotides match TRBD1. Germline V gene sequence: CDR1 ENHRY, CDR2 SYGVKD. This CDR3 is 13 amino acids long. Trimming took 11 bases from V and 5 from J; bases not matched to a gene: 12. CDR3 nucleotide sequence: TGTGCCTCCCTTCACAGGGGTAGGGACGAGCAGTACTTC. It specifies CASLHRGRDEQYF.

The V gene is TRBV19, the J gene TRBJ2-5; a weak D match, TRBD2 (6 bases). The CDR3 is 14 amino acids. The germline CDR1 and CDR2 sequences are LNHDA and SQIVND (reference sequence). Trimming left V 6 bases short and J 5 bases short, with 16 bases between. The DNA of the CDR3 is TGTGCCAGTAGGGGGGGATCTGGGAGGGAGACCCAGTACTTC. It is translated as CASRGGSGRETQYF.

The V call is TRBV3-1 (or the pseudogene TRBV3-2), the J call TRBJ2-5; maybe TRBD1 (5 bases). V was trimmed by 7 bases and J by 2 bases, leaving 11 bases between them. The CDR3 totals 13 residues. Germline V lookup: CDR1 LGHDT, CDR2 YNNKEL (reference sequence). CDR3 DNA: TGTGCCAGCAAAAGGGGCGTTCAAGAGACCCAGTACTTC. As protein: CASKRGVQETQYF.

This rearrangement joins TRBV6-6 to TRBJ1-6, with TRBD1 identical over 9 bases. The V and J ends lost 5 bases and 9 bases, in that order; junction bases with no gene match: 8. This CDR3 region has 15 residues. Germline V gene sequence: CDR1 MNHNY, CDR2 SVGAGI (reference sequence). CDR3 sequence reads: CASSQSGQGSSPLHF. The CDR3 coding sequence is TGTGCCAGCAGTCAATCGGGACAGGGTTCTTCACCCCTCCACTTT.

This clone was observed a few times. This chain connects TRBV10-3 to TRBJ1-2; D remains unclear. The V and J ends lost 9 bases and 1 base respectively, with 9 bases between them. The CDR3 contains 12 residues. Germline CDR1 ENHRY, CDR2 SYGVKD. For the CDR3, the DNA is TGTGCCATACAGCAGTTTAACTATGGCTACACCTTC. It is translated as CAIQQFNYGYTF.

Written as DNA, the CDR3 is TGCGCCAGCAGCTTGGATGGCTGGTCTGGCTACACCTTC. As protein: CASSLDGWSGYTF. This chain connects TRBV5-1 to TRBJ1-2; D unresolved. In germline, CDR1 is SGHRS, CDR2 YFSETQ. The V and J ends lost 0 bases and 7 bases respectively, with 10 bases between them. The CDR3 loop spans 13 amino acids.

This clone was seen more than once but under ten times. The V call is TRBV24-1, the J call TRBJ1-5, with TRBD1 matching 7 bases. This CDR3 comprises 13 residues. From germline, CDR1 is KGHDR and CDR2 SFDVKD. V lost 7 bases, J lost 7 bases, and 6 bases stayed unmatched. CDR3 sequence (DNA): TGTGCCACCAGCCGACAGGGAAACCAGCCCCAGCATTTT. It translates to CATSRQGNQPQHF.

V and J are TRBV3-1 (or the pseudogene TRBV3-2) and TRBJ1-1, with D unresolved. The CDR3 length is 16 residues. V lost 0 bases and J lost 1, with 12 bases in between. Looked up from germline, CDR1 is LGHDT and CDR2 is YNNKEL (reference sequence). CDR3 in DNA: TGTGCCAGCAGCCAAGATCGGGGAATTGGGAACACTGAAGCTTTCTTT. Protein sequence: CASSQDRGIGNTEAFF.

The genes are TRBV7-2 and TRBJ1-1; 10 bases align to TRBD1. The CDR3 covers 19 residues. V trimming: 5 bases; J trimming: 4 bases; junction bases outside the gene matches: 19. Germline V lookup: CDR1 SGHTA, CDR2 FQGNSA. The CDR3 is CASSPPGQGFLPSPTEAFF. CDR3 nucleotide sequence: TGTGCCAGCAGCCCTCCGGGACAGGGGTTCCTACCATCCCCCACTGAAGCTTTCTTT.

The V and J genes are TRBV7-9 and TRBJ1-2; D gene ambiguous. This CDR3 region has 15 residues. Trimming cost V 2 bases and J 0 bases, with 10 bases left between them. Germline CDR1 reads SEHNR; CDR2 reads FQNEAQ (reference sequence). The CDR3 region is CASSLSEASNYGYTF. CDR3 nucleotide sequence: TGTGCCAGCAGCTTATCTGAGGCTTCTAACTATGGCTACACCTTC.